This T cell receptor (beta chain) was observed in a study of identical twins. The CDR3 has 17 residues. Germline assignment: CDR1 KGHDR and CDR2 SFDVKD. With 4 bases removed from V and 5 bases from J, the gap between germline ends came to 21 bases. TCRdb called the 5' RACE reads again in MiXCR, with one record for every CDR3 protein. Of around 670,000 distinct CDR3 sequences in the sample, approximately 6.1% are singletons; the top ten hold 1.5% to 2%. Sequenced: naive T cells sorted from blood. The sequence was collected from a man between 18 and 29 years old in good health. V is TRBV24-1 and J is TRBJ2-3, with a possible D match to TRBD2 (5 bases). CDR3 nucleotides: TGTGCCACCAGTGAGCCCCGGACTCCACGACGAGGAGATACGCAGTATTTT. Translated, it gives CATSEPRTPRRGDTQYF.